Listed here are 14 T cell receptor beta chains from one sample, sequenced in a study of T-cell reconstitution after alpha-beta-depleted transplantation in children. The library targeted TCRbeta and was prepared with unique molecular identifiers. TCRdb analysed the PCR reads with MiXCR anew, one entry per CDR3 protein. The table records 200,000 to 250,000 distinct CDR3 sequences, 6.6% of them present only once. The sample consisted of PBMCs, taken before TCRalphabeta/CD19-depleted stem cell transplant. Every receptor here comes from a boy between 2 and 10 years old with acute lymphoblastic leukemia, due to receive a stem cell transplant.

This clonotype has just a few counts. The chain couples TRBV11-3 to TRBJ2-1; tentative D call: TRBD2 (5 bases). Germline V lookup: CDR1 SGHNT, CDR2 YENEEA. CDR3 length equals 14 residues. Trimming removed 8 bases at V and 6 bases at J, with 17 bases between. The chain's CDR3 is CASSGVASTNEQFF. The CDR3 DNA sequence: TGTGCCAGCTCTGGAGTCGCTAGCACCAATGAGCAGTTCTTC.

This clonotype has only a few counts. A read error may explain this, as a much larger clone is one base away. The final CDR3 position lacks the conserved phenylalanine or tryptophan, pointing to a likely read error. The rearrangement uses TRBV29-1 and TRBJ2-3; possibly TRBD2 for D (5 bases). V lost 4 bases and J lost 1, with 12 bases in between. This CDR3 spans 14 amino acids. CDR1 and CDR2 (germline): SQVTM, ANQGSEA. The CDR3 bases are TGCAGCGTTGGTGAGGGTTTTGGCACAGATACGCAGTATTCT. It is translated as CSVGEGFGTDTQYS.

On this clonotype itself: This may be a read error, as it is one base from a much larger clone. As DNA, the CDR3 is TGTGCCAGCAGCCAGATTGAGTGGGGAGAGACCCACTACTTC. Residues: CASSQIEWGETHYF. The J gene is TRBJ2-5, the V gene TRBV7-6, with D perhaps TRBD2 (5 bases). This CDR3 is built from 14 residues. Per the germline V gene, CDR1 is SGHVS and CDR2 is FNYEAQ.

V usage is TRBV7-8 and J usage is TRBJ2-7; TRBD1 or TRBD2 may be the D gene (5 bases each). Per germline, CDR1 SGHVS and CDR2 FQNEAQ. With 0 bases removed from V and 2 bases from J, the gap between germline ends came to 8 bases. The CDR3 is made up of 14 amino acids. The CDR3 is CASSLAGDPYEQYF. CDR3 in DNA: TGTGCCAGCAGCTTAGCGGGGGACCCCTACGAGCAGTACTTC.

The rearrangement joins TRBV11-3 to TRBJ1-1, with no clear D. Germline V lookup: CDR1 SGHNT, CDR2 YENEEA. Trimming removed 9 bases from V and 1 base from J, with 12 bases in between. The CDR3 consists of 13 residues. The CDR3 is CASNDPKNTEAFF. DNA for the CDR3: TGTGCCAGTAACGACCCGAAGAACACTGAAGCTTTCTTT.

This clonotype was detected ten times or more. V usage is TRBV3-1 and J usage is TRBJ1-3; no clear D gene. Germline CDR1 is LGHDT and CDR2 is YNNKEL (reference sequence). The length of the CDR3 is 15 residues. V lost 2 bases and J lost 2, with 10 bases in between. The CDR3 here is CASSQIPSTGNTIYF. CDR3 coding DNA: TGTGCCAGCAGCCAAATACCGAGCACTGGAAACACCATATATTTT.

This chain connects TRBV5-4 to TRBJ2-7; D possibly corresponds to TRBD1 (5 bases). Trimming removed 4 bases at V and 5 bases at J, with 19 bases between. Germline lookup yields CDR1 SGHNT and CDR2 YYREEE (reference sequence). This CDR3 has 15 amino acids. CDR3 protein: CASSPGGRASNEQYF. The CDR3 DNA reads TGTGCCAGCAGCCCGGGCGGCAGGGCTTCCAACGAGCAGTACTTC.

This clonotype has only a few counts. The genes are TRBV6-5 and TRBJ1-1; possibly TRBD1 for D (5 bases). V gave up 0 bases and J gave up 4 bases, with 18 bases separating them. The CDR3 covers 17 residues. Germline V CDR1 and CDR2: MNHEY, SVGAGI. The CDR3 region is CASSYSRGTGWATEAFF. In DNA, the CDR3 is TGTGCCAGCAGTTACTCGAGGGGCACCGGCTGGGCCACTGAAGCTTTCTTT.

This clonotype showed up just a few times. This chain links TRBV7-2 with TRBJ1-5; 9 bases are a match to TRBD1. J was trimmed by 10 bases and V by 4 bases; bases with no gene match: 8. The CDR3 loop spans 14 amino acids. Per the germline V gene, CDR1 is SGHTA and CDR2 is FQGNSA. The chain's CDR3 is CASSSGTGSIPQHF. The CDR3 DNA reads as TGTGCCAGCAGCTCCGGGACAGGGTCAATTCCCCAGCATTTT.

The chain couples TRBV28 to TRBJ1-3; maybe TRBD1 (5 bases). CDR1 is MDHEN and CDR2 is SYDVKM in the germline V gene. Trimming stripped 9 bases from V and 4 bases from J, with 19 bases between. The CDR3 length is 15 residues. CDR3 amino acids: CASTPPPGGGNTIYF. As DNA, the CDR3 is TGTGCCAGTACCCCACCGCCCGGGGGAGGAAACACCATATATTTT.

V gene TRBV7-6 combines with J gene TRBJ2-7, with D perhaps TRBD2 (6 bases). Germline V gives CDR1 SGHVS, CDR2 FNYEAQ. The CDR3 extends over 14 amino acids. V was shortened by 5 bases and J by 6 bases, with 17 bases between the two germline ends. The CDR3 nucleotides are TGTGCCAGCAGCGTCCGGGACGGGACTTCCGAGCAGTACTTC. It yields the protein CASSVRDGTSEQYF.

This clonotype was seen repeatedly, ten times or more. The germline gene is not matched at one end of the junction; a read error may be the cause. V gene TRBV7-2 combines with J gene TRBJ2-3; weak D call: TRBD2 (6 bases). Per germline, CDR1 SGHTA and CDR2 FQGNSA. The CDR3 extends over 13 amino acids. The CDR3 coding sequence is TGTGCCAGCAGATTAGGAGGGTGGGGGGAGACGTATTTT. Encoded protein: CASRLGGWGETYF.

This clonotype came up a few times. J is TRBJ1-2 and V is TRBV10-2; 7 bases are a match to TRBD1. V gave up 8 bases and J gave up 8 bases; unmatched junction bases: 5. Germline V gives CDR1 WSHSY, CDR2 SAAADI. This CDR3 comprises 11 residues. The CDR3 DNA is TGCGCCAGCTGGACAGGTCTGGGCTACACCTTC. This codes for CASWTGLGYTF.

This clonotype was found many times. The chain carries TRBV12-3 or TRBV12-4 and TRBJ2-7; tentatively, D is TRBD2 (7 bases). V was cut by 11 bases and J by 2 bases, with 13 bases left in between. The CDR3 sequence is 12 residues long. CDR3 region: CASWGGAYEQYF. The CDR3 coding sequence is TGTGCCTCCTGGGGGGGCGCCTACGAGCAGTACTTC.